This T cell receptor beta chain derives from a study of PD-1 blockade in classical Hodgkin lymphoma. Each patient's relapse followed autologous stem cell transplantation, and brentuximab vedotin exposure varied. Per germline, CDR1 MDHEN and CDR2 SYDVKM. CDR3 length equals 16 residues. Unmatched junction bases numbered 4, after V lost 3 bases and J lost 0 bases. Method: immunoSEQ multiplex PCR; TCRdb's copy keeps in-frame clones and lacks some. Of some 150,000 clones listed, around 84% were seen once; the top ten hold 7.5% to 9.5%. The input for sequencing was peripheral blood mononuclear cells (PBMCs), taken before the second cycle of nivolumab. The receptor was derived from a human donor with classical Hodgkin lymphoma. V gene TRBV28 combines with J gene TRBJ2-1, with 8 bases matching TRBD2. The CDR3 here is CASSLSTSGSYNEQFF. As DNA, the CDR3 is TGTGCCAGCAGTTTGTCTACTAGCGGCTCCTACAATGAGCAGTTCTTC.